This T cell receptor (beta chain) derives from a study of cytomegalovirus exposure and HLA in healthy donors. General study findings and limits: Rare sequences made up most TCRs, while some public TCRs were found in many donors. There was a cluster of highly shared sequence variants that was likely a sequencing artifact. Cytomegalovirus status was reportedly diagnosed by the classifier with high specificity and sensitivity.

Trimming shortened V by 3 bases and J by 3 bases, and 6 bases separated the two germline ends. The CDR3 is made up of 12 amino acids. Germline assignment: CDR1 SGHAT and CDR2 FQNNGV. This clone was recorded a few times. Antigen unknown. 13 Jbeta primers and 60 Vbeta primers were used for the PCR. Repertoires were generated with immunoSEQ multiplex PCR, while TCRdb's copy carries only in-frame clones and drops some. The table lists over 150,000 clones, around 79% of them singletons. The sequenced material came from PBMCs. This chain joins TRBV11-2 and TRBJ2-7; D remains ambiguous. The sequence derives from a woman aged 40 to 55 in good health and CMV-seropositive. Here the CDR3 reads CASSFVIYEQYF. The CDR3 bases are TGTGCCAGCAGCTTCGTAATCTACGAGCAGTACTTC.